This entry describes one TCR beta chain. Its specificity is unknown. The data were taken from a study of T cells expressing NK-cell markers. The TCR beta cDNA came from 5'RACE template switching with UMIs. TCRdb reprocessed the 5' RACE reads; each CDR3 protein has one entry and no DNA is given. This sample's table has approximately 460,000 distinct CDR3 sequences. The CDR3 is 15 amino acids. Study findings and constraints: The study found these clonotypes also leading the CD3+CD56-NKG2C+ fraction in a few donors.

The receptor was isolated from a woman between 18 and 70 years old in good health. Material: blood T cells: a sorted CD56 or NKG2C T cell subset, CD4+ or CD8+ T cells, or bulk PBMC T cells (not recorded which). The chain has TRBV12-3 or TRBV12-4 and TRBJ2-1; there is no DNA to check the TCRdb D call of TRBD1. The CDR3 protein is CASSSGGGRDNEQFF.